This T cell receptor (beta chain) was sequenced during a study of T cell responses to AZD1222 COVID-19 vaccine. Data came from immunoSEQ multiplex PCR; TCRdb stores just in-frame clones and leaves some out. The sample consists of 150,000 or so clones, about 87% of them appearing once. In regard to this clone: Antigen specificity is unknown.

Study-wide points: Across the whole spike, CD4 TCRs peaked at regions 160-218 and 743-854. Only a handful of people who got AZD1222 tested seropositive at baseline. Repertoires were collected only later (after the peak T cell response had occurred). White British donors predominated, females outnumbered males, and clonal diversity was possibly underestimated.

The sample consisted of peripheral blood, taken on day 0 of MenACWY control vaccination. The receptor was derived from an adult in good health.

In DNA form, the CDR3 reads TGTGCCTGGACCCCAGGCAGAGGGGGCGTTCAGCCCCAGCATTTT. Translating gives CAWTPGRGGVQPQHF. The V gene is TRBV30, the J gene TRBJ1-5; 7 bases match TRBD1. This CDR3 has 15 amino acids. CDR1 and CDR2 (germline): GTSNPN, SVGIG (reference sequence). V gave up 4 bases and J gave up 6 bases; unmatched junction bases: 12.